The 30 T cell receptor beta chains listed next were all sequenced from one sample in a study of cytomegalovirus exposure and HLA in healthy donors. PCR was performed using 60 Vbeta and 13 Jbeta primers. TCRdb's table, derived via immunoSEQ multiplex PCR, lists solely in-frame clones and lacks some. The sample spans 100,000 to 150,000 clones; the ten largest clones claim around 2.9%. Sample: PBMCs. These receptors originate from a man aged 25 to 40 in good health and CMV-seronegative.

V is TRBV5-1 and J is TRBJ2-1; 14 nucleotides line up with TRBD2. Germline V gene data show CDR1 as SGHRS and CDR2 as YFSETQ. V was pared by 2 bases and J by 6 bases, with 1 base of the junction left unmatched. The CDR3 is 15 amino acids. CDR3 loop: CASSFGLAGGNEQFF. The CDR3 DNA is TGCGCCAGCAGCTTCGGACTAGCGGGAGGCAATGAGCAGTTCTTC.

This sequence joins TRBV27 and TRBJ2-2, with D possibly matching TRBD1 (6 bases). Between the trimmed V and J ends, which lost 6 bases and 4 bases, there was a span of 15 bases. This CDR3 region has 15 residues. The germline V gene encodes CDR1 MNHEY and CDR2 SMNVEV (reference sequence). CDR3 nucleotide sequence: TGTGCCAGCAGGTATAACAGGGCCTCCACCGGGGAGCTGTTTTTT. Translation: CASRYNRASTGELFF.

The V gene is TRBV30, the J gene TRBJ2-7; tentative D call: TRBD1 (5 bases). Between the trimmed V and J ends, which lost 4 bases and 2 bases, there was a span of 9 bases. The germline V gene encodes CDR1 GTSNPN and CDR2 SVGIG (reference sequence). This CDR3 has 12 residues. For the CDR3, the DNA is TGTGCCTGGACTGACAGTACCTACGAGCAGTACTTC. It encodes CAWTDSTYEQYF.

The rearrangement uses TRBV5-1 and TRBJ2-1, with 13 bases lining up with TRBD2. The V gene's germline CDR1 is SGHRS and CDR2 YFSETQ. The CDR3 has 22 residues. V lost 3 bases and J lost 0; bases outside the gene matches: 18. Written as DNA, the CDR3 is TGCGCCAGCAGCTACCCCTTTCAAACCGGGACTAGCGGGATGAGCTCCTACAATGAGCAGTTCTTC. Translation: CASSYPFQTGTSGMSSYNEQFF.

V is TRBV27 and J is TRBJ2-1, with D possibly being TRBD1 (5 bases). This CDR3 region has 11 residues. Trimming shortened V by 8 bases and J by 15 bases, and 17 bases separated the two germline ends. The germline V gene encodes CDR1 MNHEY and CDR2 SMNVEV (reference sequence). The CDR3 bases are TGTGCCAGCTATCAGGGTCTCCCGGGGTTCTTC. It encodes CASYQGLPGFF.

The chain is built from TRBV19 and TRBJ1-1; D call uncertain. The ends were cut back, 4 bases at V and 0 bases at J, with 9 bases in the middle. This CDR3 spans 14 amino acids. Germline CDR1 and CDR2: LNHDA and SQIVND (reference sequence). CDR3 sequence reads: CASSTRGMNTEAFF. Written as DNA, the CDR3 is TGTGCCAGTAGTACCCGAGGGATGAACACTGAAGCTTTCTTT.

CDR3 residues: CATRGGGTGELFF. The CDR3 bases are TGTGCCACCCGAGGGGGGGGCACCGGGGAGCTGTTTTTT. The genes are TRBV7-9 and TRBJ2-2; weak D call: TRBD2 (7 bases). The CDR3 runs 13 residues. Trimming removed 10 bases from V and 4 bases from J, with 13 bases in between. Germline CDR1 reads SEHNR; CDR2 reads FQNEAQ (reference sequence).

The rearrangement links TRBV29-1 to TRBJ1-4; 8 bases match TRBD1. The ends lost 4 bases at V and 2 bases at J; junction bases unmatched: 6. The CDR3 has 15 amino acids. Germline CDR1 and CDR2: SQVTM and ANQGSEA. CDR3 bases: TGCAGCGTTGCCCAGACAGGGGACACTAATGAAAAACTGTTTTTT. It yields the protein CSVAQTGDTNEKLFF.

This chain links TRBV27 with TRBJ2-3; maybe TRBD2 (6 bases). V gave up 4 bases and J gave up 6 bases, with 17 bases separating them. The germline V gene has CDR1 MNHEY and CDR2 SMNVEV (reference sequence). The CDR3 covers 15 residues. The DNA of the CDR3 is TGTGCCAGCAGTTCATGGGAGACTAGTGCCGATACGCAGTATTTT. Translation gives CASSSWETSADTQYF.

The genes are TRBV7-2 and TRBJ1-3; D is uncertain. Per the germline V gene, CDR1 is SGHTA and CDR2 is FQGNSA. The V end was cut by 0 bases, the J end by 5 bases, with 2 bases between. This CDR3 comprises 12 residues. The CDR3 nucleotides read TGTGCCAGCAGCTTAGCCAGAAACACCATATATTTT. Translated: CASSLARNTIYF.

The chain has TRBV27 and TRBJ1-1; a weak D match, TRBD1 (5 bases). With 0 bases removed from V and 4 bases from J, the gap between germline ends came to 12 bases. CDR3 length: 15 residues. CDR1 and CDR2 from the germline V gene are MNHEY and SMNVEV (reference sequence). In nucleotides, the CDR3 is TGTGCCAGCAGTTTATCGTACCAGGGATTCACTGAAGCTTTCTTT. It translates to CASSLSYQGFTEAFF.

The rearrangement uses TRBV30 and TRBJ2-1; D gene ambiguous. V was shortened by 1 base and J by 9 bases, with 13 bases between the two germline ends. The CDR3 consists of 13 residues. Germline V gives CDR1 GTSNPN, CDR2 SVGIG (reference sequence). The CDR3 DNA sequence: TGTGCCTGGAGTGCACTCTCCCCCCCTGAGCAGTTCTTC. Protein: CAWSALSPPEQFF. The whole variable domain, remainder taken from reference TRBV30 and TRBJ2-1, is SQTIHQWPATLVQPVGSPLSLECTVEGTSNPNLYWYRQAAGRGLQLLFYSVGIGQISSEVPQNLSASRPQDRQFILSSKKLLLSDSGFYLCAWSALSPPEQFFGPGTRLTVL.

CDR3 region: CASSGGAAYEQYF. CDR3 DNA: TGTGCCAGCTCTGGAGGGGCTGCCTACGAGCAGTACTTC. The chain links TRBV18 to TRBJ2-5; a weak D match, TRBD2 (6 bases). The J call is in doubt because the DNA end fits TRBJ2-7 better. Per germline, CDR1 KGHSH and CDR2 LQKENI. This CDR3 spans 13 amino acids.

Concerning this clone itself: The sample has other DNA sequences that encode this CDR3 too. The genes are TRBV28 and TRBJ1-2, with unresolved D. The CDR3 length is 12 residues. V lost 6 bases, J lost 0 bases, and 5 bases lay in between. Germline CDR1 MDHEN, CDR2 SYDVKM. For the CDR3, the DNA is TGTGCCAGCAGCTCCTCTAACTATGGCTACACCTTC. Protein sequence: CASSSSNYGYTF.

The rearrangement joins TRBV7-2 to TRBJ1-4, with D hard to call. This CDR3 region has 14 residues. Trimming left V 5 bases short and J 0 bases short, with 7 bases between. The germline CDR1 and CDR2 sequences are SGHTA and FQGNSA. The CDR3 DNA is TGTGCCAGCAGCCCCGGGTCAACTAATGAAAAACTGTTTTTT. It specifies CASSPGSTNEKLFF.

The V call is TRBV5-1, the J call TRBJ2-3, with D possibly being TRBD1 (7 bases). There are 16 residues in the CDR3. Trimming pared 4 bases from V and 0 bases from J, leaving 15 bases between. Germline CDR1 SGHRS, CDR2 YFSETQ. CDR3 sequence reads: CASSPGGTASTDTQYF. The CDR3 DNA reads as TGCGCCAGCAGCCCCGGAGGGACAGCTAGCACAGATACGCAGTATTTT.

The chain recombines TRBV25-1 with TRBJ2-7, with TRBD2 identical over 8 bases. The CDR3 spans 13 residues. The junction had 2 bases not matched to a gene; V was cut back by 7 bases and J by 0 bases. The germline CDR1 and CDR2 sequences are MGHDK and SYGVNS. The CDR3 reads CASKRGGSYEQYF. CDR3 DNA: TGTGCCAGCAAACGGGGGGGCTCCTACGAGCAGTACTTC.

The genes are TRBV30 and TRBJ2-1, with 7 positions matching TRBD2. The V segment lost 8 bases and the J segment 3 bases; nucleotides outside the gene matches: 19. Germline lookup yields CDR1 GTSNPN and CDR2 SVGIG (reference sequence). This CDR3 is 17 amino acids long. The CDR3 DNA is TGTGCCCTTGAATTTGAGCGGGACTACGTAAACTACAATGAGCAGTTCTTC. This codes for CALEFERDYVNYNEQFF.

The chain carries TRBV5-1 and TRBJ1-3; no definite D call. CDR1 and CDR2 (germline): SGHRS, YFSETQ. Trimming took 4 bases from V and 7 from J, leaving 18 bases between them. This CDR3 comprises 15 residues. Here the CDR3 DNA reads TGCGCCAGCAGCCCCGAATCGAGCGAAGCGAACACCATATATTTT. As protein: CASSPESSEANTIYF.

This chain links TRBV15 with TRBJ1-1, with 10 bases identical to TRBD1. The J segment lost 0 bases and the V segment lost 8 bases, leaving 9 bases of the junction unmatched. CDR1 and CDR2 from the germline V gene are LNHNV and YYDKDF (reference sequence). This CDR3 has 16 amino acids. In DNA, the CDR3 is TGTGCCACCCTGGAGGACAGGGGGGATATGAACACTGAAGCTTTCTTT. Its translation: CATLEDRGDMNTEAFF.

The V and J genes are TRBV6-5 and TRBJ1-2; 10 bases are shared with TRBD1. The CDR3 has 14 residues. Germline V lookup: CDR1 MNHEY, CDR2 SVGAGI. The ends lost 6 bases at V and 4 bases at J; junction bases unmatched: 5. The CDR3 is CASSQTGGVYGYTF. The CDR3 DNA reads as TGTGCCAGCAGCCAGACAGGGGGCGTCTATGGCTACACCTTC.

This chain connects TRBV19 to TRBJ2-2; 12 bases agree with TRBD2. The junction had 1 base not matched to a gene; V was cut back by 6 bases and J by 2 bases. Looked up from germline, CDR1 is LNHDA and CDR2 is SQIVND (reference sequence). This CDR3 comprises 15 residues. CDR3 DNA sequence: TGTGCCAGTAGACTAGCGGGAGGCAACACCGGGGAGCTGTTTTTT. Amino acids: CASRLAGGNTGELFF.

V gene TRBV6-4 combines with J gene TRBJ1-1; 7 bases line up with TRBD1. The CDR3 extends over 14 amino acids. Germline V lookup: CDR1 MRHNA, CDR2 SNTAGT. Trimming at V came to 6 bases and at J to 5 bases, leaving 9 bases not matched to a gene. The CDR3 is CASSPDRDGTEAFF. The DNA of the CDR3 is TGTGCCAGCAGCCCTGACAGGGATGGGACTGAAGCTTTCTTT.

The J gene is TRBJ2-2, the V gene TRBV13, with a weak D call TRBD1 (6 bases). Germline assignment: CDR1 PRHDT and CDR2 FYEKMQ (reference sequence). The CDR3 is 14 amino acids. Trimming removed 5 bases at V and 3 bases at J, with 10 bases between. The CDR3 is CASSQQGYTGELFF. Written as DNA, the CDR3 is TGTGCCAGCAGCCAACAGGGTTACACCGGGGAGCTGTTTTTT.

The V gene is TRBV28, the J gene TRBJ2-7, with D perhaps matching TRBD1 (5 bases). The germline gives CDR1 MDHEN, CDR2 SYDVKM. This CDR3 is 15 amino acids long. Trimming took 6 bases from V and 1 from J, leaving 16 bases between them. This CDR3 is CASSSTVTLSYEQYF. The CDR3 bases are TGTGCCAGCAGCTCGACAGTCACCTTATCCTACGAGCAGTACTTC.

The rearrangement uses TRBV4-1 and TRBJ2-1, with 7 bases matching TRBD2. The germline V gene has CDR1 MGHRA and CDR2 YSYEKL. V shed 4 bases and J 5 bases; nucleotides not matched to a gene: 8. The CDR3 has 15 residues. The DNA of the CDR3 is TGCGCCAGCAGCCCCCTAGCAGGGAGGGACAATGAGCAGTTCTTC. Its translation: CASSPLAGRDNEQFF.

This chain connects TRBV2 to TRBJ1-1, with TRBD1 matching over 8 bases. Trimming at V came to 8 bases and at J to 0 bases, leaving 8 bases not matched to a gene. This CDR3 is built from 15 residues. In germline, CDR1 is SNHLY, CDR2 FYNNEI. The CDR3 coding sequence is TGTGCCAGCCGGGACAGGAATGTCATGAACACTGAAGCTTTCTTT. Translated, it gives CASRDRNVMNTEAFF.

The chain employs TRBV7-9 and TRBJ1-1, with D possibly TRBD1 on 6 matching bases. The germline V and J ends were trimmed by 4 bases and 0 bases, with 9 bases remaining between them. The CDR3 consists of 14 residues. Per germline, CDR1 SEHNR and CDR2 FQNEAQ (reference sequence). This CDR3 is CASSSRTVNTEAFF. CDR3 DNA: TGTGCCAGCAGCTCGCGGACAGTGAACACTGAAGCTTTCTTT.

The CDR3 DNA reads TGTGCCAGCAGTGAGACAGGGAGCCCCTACGAGCAGTACTTC. Translating gives CASSETGSPYEQYF. The V gene is TRBV6-5, the J gene TRBJ2-7, with TRBD1 matching over 7 bases. This CDR3 spans 14 amino acids. Germline V gives CDR1 MNHEY, CDR2 SVGAGI. Trimming at V came to 5 bases and at J to 2 bases, leaving 6 bases not matched to a gene.

The chain combines TRBV28 with TRBJ1-2, with 8 bases lining up with TRBD1. Germline assignment: CDR1 MDHEN and CDR2 SYDVKM. V lost 7 bases to trimming and J lost 8 bases; unmatched junction nucleotides: 12. The CDR3 has 14 amino acids. The CDR3 DNA reads as TGTGCCAGCACCCCCGAGGACAGGGTAGGAGGCTACACCTTC. Translation gives CASTPEDRVGGYTF.